The next 25 T cell receptor beta chains were all read from a single sample in a study of T cells after yellow fever vaccination. MiXCR, applied by TCRdb to the 5' RACE reads, yields one record per CDR3 protein. In the table there are about 130,000 distinct CDR3 sequences, under 8.5% of which are singletons. The sequences come from CD4+ T cells sorted from PBMCs, collected around 10 days after the first yellow fever vaccination. The receptors come from a man between 18 and 35 years old who received the YFV17D yellow fever vaccine.

This clonotype was seen ten or more times. The chain employs TRBV20-1 and TRBJ2-7; the D gene could be TRBD1 or TRBD2 (5 bases each). Germline CDR1 reads DFQATT; CDR2 reads SNEGSKA (reference sequence). This CDR3 is built from 14 residues. V was shortened by 6 bases and J by 6 bases, with 21 bases between the two germline ends. The DNA of the CDR3 is TGCAGTGCCCAGCCTCTCGGGGCCTCAGGCGAGCAGTACTTC. Translation: CSAQPLGASGEQYF.

This clonotype appeared many times. The chain recombines TRBV4-3 with TRBJ2-3; unclear D gene. The V and J ends lost 3 bases and 1 base respectively, with 11 bases between them. The CDR3 sequence is 15 residues long. CDR1 is LGHNA and CDR2 is YSLEER in the germline V gene. CDR3 sequence (DNA): TGCGCCAGCAGCCAGGAACCCCTGGGCACAGATACGCAGTATTTT. This codes for CASSQEPLGTDTQYF.

For this clonotype: One junction end does not reproduce the germline sequence, and a read error may be involved. This chain's CDR3 is CASSPRHRLAGGTDTRYF. The CDR3 bases are TGTGCCAGCAGTCCACGCCACAGACTAGCGGGGGGGACAGATACGCGGTATTTT. J is TRBJ2-3 and V is TRBV12-3 or TRBV12-4; 14 bases match TRBD2. The CDR3 length is 18 residues.

This clonotype has ten or more counts. J is TRBJ1-1 and V is TRBV29-1; perhaps TRBD1 as D (5 bases). Germline loops: CDR1 SQVTM, CDR2 ANQGSEA. Deletions cut 7 bases from V and 4 bases from J, with 10 bases between. The CDR3 extends over 11 amino acids. The CDR3 DNA is TGCAGCGGACGACAGAGCACTGAAGCTTTCTTT. It yields the protein CSGRQSTEAFF.

The table lists this clonotype with many counts. This rearrangement joins TRBV10-3 to TRBJ2-2; 7 bases agree with TRBD1. The ends lost 10 bases at V and 4 bases at J; junction bases unmatched: 6. The CDR3 extends over 13 amino acids. Germline loops: CDR1 ENHRY, CDR2 SYGVKD. The CDR3 sequence is CATGQVLTGELFF. The CDR3 nucleotides read TGTGCCACCGGACAGGTCCTCACCGGGGAGCTGTTTTTT.

This clonotype was seen a handful of times. The V gene is TRBV7-2, the J gene TRBJ2-2; possibly TRBD1 or TRBD2 for D (5 bases each). CDR3 length: 16 residues. Trimming cost V 7 bases and J 8 bases, with 23 bases left between them. From germline, CDR1 is SGHTA and CDR2 FQGNSA. The CDR3 is CASTLRGGLTGGELFF. The CDR3 DNA is TGTGCCAGCACCCTACGGGGCGGCCTAACTGGTGGGGAGCTGTTTTTT.

The chain has TRBV20-1 and TRBJ1-5; D is unclear. The CDR3 length is 19 residues. CDR1 is DFQATT, CDR2 SNEGSKA, per germline (reference sequence). The V and J ends lost 0 bases and 3 bases respectively, with 24 bases between them. Written as DNA, the CDR3 is TGCAGTGCTAGAGATTCTGCGAAGTACGTGAAGTACAACAATCAGCCCCAGCATTTT. This codes for CSARDSAKYVKYNNQPQHF.

This chain connects TRBV20-1 to TRBJ2-7; D may be TRBD1 (5 bases). The CDR3 totals 14 residues. CDR1 and CDR2 from the germline V gene are DFQATT and SNEGSKA (reference sequence). The V end was cut by 6 bases, the J end by 1 base, with 16 bases between. DNA for the CDR3: TGCAGTGCCTCAGGCCTGGGGCATTCCTACGAGCAGTACTTC. This gives the protein CSASGLGHSYEQYF.

This clonotype was picked up many times. CDR3 amino acids: CSHSKASGEETQYF. The DNA for the CDR3 is TGCAGCCATAGTAAGGCTAGCGGGGAAGAGACCCAGTACTTC. The gene calls are TRBV29-1 and TRBJ2-5; 9 nucleotides match TRBD2. Germline V gene data show CDR1 as SQVTM and CDR2 as ANQGSEA. The V and J ends lost 8 bases and 3 bases, in that order; junction bases with no gene match: 10. The CDR3 length is 14 residues.

This clonotype showed up many times. Here the CDR3 reads CASSLGTGGQETQYF. The CDR3 DNA reads TGTGCCAGCAGCTTAGGGACAGGGGGCCAAGAGACCCAGTACTTC. The chain has TRBV7-7 and TRBJ2-5; TRBD1 matches 10 bases. Germline lookup yields CDR1 SSHAT and CDR2 FNYEAQ (reference sequence). V dropped 1 base and J dropped 1; count of bases not matched to a gene: 0. The length of the CDR3 is 15 residues.

CDR3 in amino acids: CASRTSGGTGGGYTF. In DNA, the CDR3 is TGTGCCAGCAGAACTTCCGGTGGGACAGGGGGTGGCTACACCTTC. The V call is TRBV6-1, the J call TRBJ1-2; TRBD1 aligns across 11 bases. Trimming removed 6 bases from V and 7 bases from J; junction bases left unmatched: 10. CDR1 is MNHNS and CDR2 is SASEGT in the germline V gene. The CDR3 runs to 15 residues.

This clonotype has a count of ten or more. The chain links TRBV19 to TRBJ2-1; D is possibly TRBD2 (5 bases). There are 13 residues in the CDR3. Germline CDR1 is LNHDA and CDR2 is SQIVND (reference sequence). With 10 bases removed from V and 6 bases from J, the gap between germline ends came to 16 bases. CDR3 in amino acids: CATIPRGRNEQFF. The CDR3, as DNA: TGTGCCACCATCCCCCGGGGTCGCAATGAGCAGTTCTTC.

There are many counts of this clonotype. The V call is TRBV10-3, the J call TRBJ2-6, with TRBD1 matching 7 bases. Germline trimming cut 6 bases from V and 0 bases from J; bases unmatched to any gene: 8. This CDR3 comprises 17 residues. Germline assignment: CDR1 ENHRY and CDR2 SYGVKD. The DNA for the CDR3 is TGTGCCATCAGCGGGGACAGCACCCGCTCTGGGGCCAACGTCCTGACTTTC. Amino acid sequence: CAISGDSTRSGANVLTF.

This clonotype was observed a handful of times. The chain is built from TRBV12-3 or TRBV12-4 and TRBJ2-3; no definite D call. The CDR3 consists of 13 residues. Trimming shortened V by 6 bases and J by 11 bases, and 18 bases separated the two germline ends. The CDR3: CASSRPPLVMQYF. CDR3 coding DNA: TGTGCCAGCAGCCGACCCCCTCTCGTCATGCAGTATTTT.

Many counts were recorded for this clonotype. V and J are TRBV20-1 and TRBJ1-1, with no clear D. CDR3 size: 12 residues. Germline CDR1 and CDR2: DFQATT and SNEGSKA (reference sequence). With 7 bases removed from V and 1 base from J, the gap between germline ends came to 10 bases. The CDR3 coding sequence is TGCAGTGAGTTAGGTCCGAACACTGAAGCTTTCTTT. This gives the protein CSELGPNTEAFF.

In this sample, this clonotype turned up many times. The rearrangement uses TRBV5-1 and TRBJ1-4; D possibly corresponds to TRBD1 (6 bases). The germline V gene encodes CDR1 SGHRS and CDR2 YFSETQ. V lost 5 bases to trimming and J lost 3 bases, with 11 bases between them. The CDR3 totals 14 residues. This CDR3 is CASSSGQSNEKLFF. CDR3 in DNA: TGCGCCAGCAGTTCAGGACAGTCTAATGAAAAACTGTTTTTT.

This clonotype occurred many times. This chain connects TRBV15 to TRBJ2-5; 8 bases match TRBD2. The CDR3 has 16 amino acids. The V gene's germline CDR1 is LNHNV and CDR2 YYDKDF (reference sequence). The J segment lost 1 base and the V segment lost 2 bases, leaving 6 bases of the junction unmatched. The CDR3 DNA reads as TGTGCCACCAGCAGATCTCCCGGGGGGGCCCAAGAGACCCAGTACTTC. Residues: CATSRSPGGAQETQYF.

This clonotype appeared many times. The gene calls are TRBV9 and TRBJ2-7; 7 positions match TRBD2. The ends lost 0 bases at V and 3 bases at J; junction bases unmatched: 6. The CDR3 sequence is 15 residues long. From germline, CDR1 is SGDLS and CDR2 YYNGEE. CDR3 in DNA: TGTGCCAGCAGCGTAGGAAGCGGGGAATACTACGAGCAGTACTTC. Protein sequence: CASSVGSGEYYEQYF.

Many counts were recorded for this clonotype. V is TRBV5-1 and J is TRBJ1-1; the match to TRBD1 covers 7 bases. Germline V gene data show CDR1 as SGHRS and CDR2 as YFSETQ. This CDR3 has 13 amino acids. V shed 4 bases, J shed 5 bases, and the junction held 5 bases outside the gene matches. The CDR3 is CASSGTELTEAFF. The CDR3 DNA reads as TGCGCCAGCAGCGGGACAGAGTTAACTGAAGCTTTCTTT.

This clonotype was observed many times. The chain is built from TRBV3-1 and TRBJ2-2, with 9 bases fitting TRBD2. Unmatched junction bases numbered 9, after V lost 7 bases and J lost 6 bases. Germline V CDR1 and CDR2: LGHDT, YNNKEL (reference sequence). CDR3 length equals 15 residues. CDR3: CASTPSQRGAGELFF. The DNA of the CDR3 is TGTGCCAGCACCCCAAGCCAGCGGGGGGCCGGGGAGCTGTTTTTT.

This clonotype was counted ten times or more. The chain couples TRBV7-9 to TRBJ2-3; 8 nucleotides line up with TRBD2. The V gene's germline CDR1 is SEHNR and CDR2 FQNEAQ (reference sequence). The CDR3 sequence is 15 residues long. V lost 4 bases and J lost 4; bases outside the gene matches: 7. The CDR3 loop reads CASSSDGGAADTQYF. CDR3 DNA: TGTGCCAGCAGCTCGGACGGGGGGGCCGCAGATACGCAGTATTTT.

This clonotype was recorded at least ten times. J is TRBJ2-7 and V is TRBV2, with D unclear. Per the germline V gene, CDR1 is SNHLY and CDR2 is FYNNEI. Trimming took 6 bases from V and 6 from J, leaving 12 bases between them. The CDR3 covers 12 residues. DNA of the CDR3: TGTGCCAGCAGGGACCCCCGGTTCGAGCAGTACTTC. It codes for CASRDPRFEQYF.

The chain recombines TRBV6-5 with TRBJ1-3; D possibly corresponds to TRBD1 (5 bases). Germline V CDR1 and CDR2: MNHEY, SVGAGI. The CDR3 is made up of 18 amino acids. Between the trimmed V and J ends, which lost 3 bases and 3 bases, there was a span of 21 bases. DNA of the CDR3: TGTGCCAGCAGTTATCGGCAGGGAACCTCGCGACGTGGAAACACCATATATTTT. Its translation: CASSYRQGTSRRGNTIYF.

This clonotype was picked up many times. The chain combines TRBV5-4 with TRBJ2-7; TRBD2 is a possible D gene (6 bases). V was shortened by 0 bases and J by 2 bases, with 12 bases between the two germline ends. Germline CDR1 is SGHNT and CDR2 is YYREEE (reference sequence). CDR3 length: 15 residues. The CDR3 spells CASSLEPTSAYEQYV. The CDR3 DNA is TGTGCCAGCAGCTTGGAACCGACTAGTGCCTACGAGCAGTACGTC.

This chain connects TRBV12-3 or TRBV12-4 to TRBJ2-3; D tentatively reads TRBD1 or TRBD2 (5 bases each). V was shortened by 6 bases and J by 3 bases, with 13 bases between the two germline ends. The CDR3 runs 14 residues. CDR3 region: CASSGTLVTDTQYF. In DNA, the CDR3 is TGTGCCAGCAGCGGGACGCTTGTGACAGATACGCAGTATTTT.